The clone carrying this T cell receptor beta chain was seen more than once but under ten times. No antigen is known for it. The CDR3 runs to 17 residues. V gave up 0 bases and J gave up 1 base, with 14 bases separating them. The germline CDR1 and CDR2 sequences are LNHNV and YYDKDF (reference sequence). Nominally healthy donors were sampled, though unrecorded immune exposures were likely. The data were obtained in a study of cytomegalovirus exposure and HLA in healthy donors. Study observations and caveats: Accurate HLA-A and HLA-B prediction from TCR beta sequences was reported for most subjects. DRB1 showed the most TCR associations and HLA-C the fewest in a later analysis, as rates varied by HLA locus.

The PCR made use of 60 Vbeta and 13 Jbeta primers. TCRdb keeps only in-frame clones here, not all; method: immunoSEQ multiplex PCR. The data contain 150,000 or so clones, approximately 82% of them singletons. The specimen sequenced was PBMCs. The receptor was isolated from a man aged 25-45 years in good health and CMV-seropositive. The V and J genes are TRBV15 and TRBJ2-3; the D gene is possibly TRBD1 (6 bases). CDR3 region: CATSREGTGQRTDTQYF. Here the CDR3 DNA reads TGTGCCACCAGCAGAGAAGGTACAGGGCAACGCACAGATACGCAGTATTTT.